What follows are 18 T cell receptor beta chains derived from one specimen sequenced in a study of T cell responses to AZD1222 COVID-19 vaccine. Sequenced by immunoSEQ multiplex PCR; TCRdb stores in-frame clones only, minus some. Of over 150,000 clones in the sample, 80% to 95% were seen once. Specimen: peripheral blood, collected 28 days after the second AZD1222 dose. The source is an adult who received the AZD1222 COVID-19 vaccine.

The V and J genes are TRBV6-1 and TRBJ1-5, with D tentatively TRBD1 (6 bases). The ends were cut back, 3 bases at V and 0 bases at J, with 9 bases in the middle. The CDR3 is 15 amino acids. Germline V gene data show CDR1 as MNHNS and CDR2 as SASEGT. CDR3 DNA sequence: TGTGCCAGCAGTGACGGGACACTTAGCAATCAGCCCCAGCATTTT. Amino acid sequence: CASSDGTLSNQPQHF.

This chain links TRBV12-3 or TRBV12-4 with TRBJ2-5; possible D gene TRBD2, 6 bases. V gave up 11 bases and J gave up 0 bases, with 13 bases separating them. The CDR3 is 13 residues long. CDR3 amino acids: CAVTWGDQETQYF. The DNA of the CDR3 is TGTGCCGTTACCTGGGGGGACCAAGAGACCCAGTACTTC.

This clone has just a few counts. The chain joins TRBV10-1 to TRBJ1-4, with 7 bases lining up with TRBD1. Trimming took 8 bases from V and 4 from J; bases not matched to a gene: 4. CDR3 length: 13 residues. Germline V gives CDR1 WNHNN, CDR2 SYGVQD (reference sequence). CDR3 nucleotide sequence: TGCGCCAGCCGGGACAGAATTAATGAAAAACTGTTTTTT. Encoded protein: CASRDRINEKLFF.

The gene calls are TRBV3-1 (or the pseudogene TRBV3-2) and TRBJ2-6; no definite D call. CDR3 size: 19 residues. The germline V gene has CDR1 LGHDT and CDR2 YNNKEL (reference sequence). Trimming shortened V by 3 bases and J by 0 bases, and 18 bases separated the two germline ends. CDR3 sequence: CASSHPGARNLSGANVLTF. The CDR3 region has the DNA TGTGCCAGCAGCCACCCCGGCGCCAGGAACCTCTCTGGGGCCAACGTCCTGACTTTC.

The rearrangement joins TRBV7-9 to TRBJ2-2; D gene uncertain. The CDR3 has 14 amino acids. The V and J ends lost 4 bases and 4 bases respectively, with 10 bases between them. Germline CDR1 and CDR2: SEHNR and FQNEAQ (reference sequence). This chain's CDR3 is CASSSRIGTGELFF. The CDR3 DNA sequence: TGTGCCAGCAGCTCCAGGATCGGCACCGGGGAGCTGTTTTTT.

The V gene is TRBV5-1, the J gene TRBJ2-7; a weak D match, TRBD1 (6 bases). Trimming stripped 0 bases from V and 5 bases from J, with 18 bases between. The CDR3 totals 16 residues. CDR1 is SGHRS and CDR2 is YFSETQ in the germline V gene. CDR3 sequence: CASSLALAGELNEQYF. The CDR3 DNA follows: TGCGCCAGCAGCTTGGCCCTAGCAGGGGAACTCAACGAGCAGTACTTC.

The chain has TRBV10-3 and TRBJ1-2; D not resolved. The germline CDR1 and CDR2 sequences are ENHRY and SYGVKD. The CDR3 runs to 14 residues. Deletions cut 8 bases from V and 3 bases from J, with 16 bases between. The CDR3 bases are TGTGCCATCCACACCGAGCCGGCATACTATGGCTACACCTTC. Amino acids: CAIHTEPAYYGYTF.

The chain carries TRBV19 and TRBJ2-5; D unresolved. The CDR3 is 15 amino acids. Germline loops: CDR1 LNHDA, CDR2 SQIVND (reference sequence). Trimming removed 7 bases at V and 2 bases at J, with 17 bases between. The CDR3 protein is CASTRGRTLQETQYF. Written as DNA, the CDR3 is TGTGCCAGTACACGAGGACGGACGCTACAAGAGACCCAGTACTTC.

This sequence joins TRBV5-6 and TRBJ1-2; D is unresolved. The CDR3 totals 12 residues. Germline loops: CDR1 SGHDT, CDR2 YYEEEE. Trimming pared 4 bases from V and 2 bases from J, leaving 6 bases between. Here the CDR3 reads CASSAGNYGYTF. The DNA for the CDR3 is TGTGCCAGCAGCGCGGGGAACTATGGCTACACCTTC. The variable domain in full, completed from reference TRBV5-6 and TRBJ1-2, reads DAGVTQSPTHLIKTRGQQVTLRCSPKSGHDTVSWYQQALGQGPQFIFQYYEEEERQRGNFPDRFSGHQFPNYSSELNVNALLLGDSALYLCASSAGNYGYTFGSGTRLTVV.

V gene TRBV7-9 combines with J gene TRBJ2-6; D gene uncertain. V lost 5 bases to trimming and J lost 7 bases, with 9 bases between them. Per the germline V gene, CDR1 is SEHNR and CDR2 is FQNEAQ (reference sequence). The CDR3 sequence is 13 residues long. Written as DNA, the CDR3 is TGTGCCAGCAGCCCCGAAGTCGCCAACGTCCTGACTTTC. Residues: CASSPEVANVLTF.

This clone was seen only once. The chain employs TRBV6-5 and TRBJ1-6; D gene uncertain. Germline V gene data show CDR1 as MNHEY and CDR2 as SVGAGI. This CDR3 has 14 amino acids. Trimming took 8 bases from V and 3 from J, leaving 11 bases between them. The CDR3 DNA is TGTGCCAGCCGATCCATCGACTATAATTCACCCCTCCACTTT. Amino acids: CASRSIDYNSPLHF.

J is TRBJ1-2 and V is TRBV5-1, with D uncertain. V was clipped by 0 bases and J by 5 bases, with 11 bases between them. The CDR3 has 14 residues. Germline V gene sequence: CDR1 SGHRS, CDR2 YFSETQ. The CDR3 nucleotides are TGCGCCAGCAGCTTGGAAAAGGGTTCATATGGCTACACCTTC. This translates into CASSLEKGSYGYTF.

This chain links TRBV7-8 with TRBJ2-4; possible D gene TRBD1, 5 bases. CDR1 and CDR2 (germline): SGHVS, FQNEAQ. This CDR3 has 20 amino acids. V shed 4 bases and J shed 2 bases, with 27 bases lying between them. The CDR3 is CASSSLQGSSRGSTKNIQYF. The DNA of the CDR3 is TGTGCCAGCAGCTCGCTTCAGGGATCAAGCAGAGGTTCAACCAAAAACATTCAGTACTTC.

The V gene is TRBV6-1, the J gene TRBJ2-7; D gene unclear. Germline V lookup: CDR1 MNHNS, CDR2 SASEGT. V shed 0 bases and J shed 2 bases, with 20 bases lying between them. This CDR3 region has 18 residues. CDR3 loop: CASSEAPSDGVFPYEQYF. CDR3 bases: TGTGCCAGCAGTGAAGCCCCTTCGGATGGGGTCTTTCCCTACGAGCAGTACTTC.

The gene calls are TRBV15 and TRBJ2-7; 8 nucleotides match TRBD2. The V gene end was trimmed by 4 bases and the J gene end by 1 base; junction bases not matched to a gene: 3. Germline V lookup: CDR1 LNHNV, CDR2 YYDKDF (reference sequence). The CDR3 has 14 amino acids. The CDR3 DNA is TGTGCCACCAGCATGATAGCGGGGTCCTACGAGCAGTACTTC. Residues: CATSMIAGSYEQYF.

The chain couples TRBV24-1 to TRBJ2-5; D ambiguous. From germline, CDR1 is KGHDR and CDR2 SFDVKD. This CDR3 is 12 amino acids long. V lost 4 bases to trimming and J lost 4 bases, with 6 bases between them. The DNA of the CDR3 is TGTGCCACCAGTGACCCGACAGAGACCCAGTACTTC. Translating gives CATSDPTETQYF.

The chain has TRBV28 and TRBJ2-1; TRBD2 matches at 10 bases. Germline V gene data show CDR1 as MDHEN and CDR2 as SYDVKM. J was trimmed by 0 bases and V by 6 bases; bases with no gene match: 5. The CDR3 runs to 16 residues. CDR3 sequence (DNA): TGTGCCAGCAGACTCTCTAGCGGGGGCTCCTACAATGAGCAGTTCTTC. Translating it yields CASRLSSGGSYNEQFF.

The rearrangement links TRBV18 to TRBJ2-1; D is ambiguous. With 2 bases removed from V and 7 bases from J, the gap between germline ends came to 18 bases. CDR3 length: 16 residues. Germline V lookup: CDR1 KGHSH, CDR2 LQKENI. This chain's CDR3 is CASSPFDGLARNEQFF. Here the CDR3 DNA reads TGTGCCAGCTCACCATTCGACGGCCTCGCCCGGAATGAGCAGTTCTTC.